A selection of T cell receptor beta chains follows, all from one sample in a study of CD8+CD57+ T cells in acquired aplastic anemia. TCRdb reprocessed the reads with MiXCR, giving one entry per CDR3 protein. The sample has fewer than 85,000 distinct CDR3 sequences, about three quarters seen once. The sample consisted of sorted CD4+, CD8+, or CD8+CD57+ T cells (not recorded which) from PBMCs. The receptor set was obtained from a human donor with aplastic anemia. The CDR3 runs from the conserved cysteine through the conserved F or W. Each record gives: J gene, clone size, V gene, D gene, CDR3 length, CDR3 DNA, CDR3 protein. A D gene is named only where the DNA matches it firmly. Clone sizes are given selectively: once, few, many, or a class where the clone is expanded.

TRBJ2-7	.	TRBV18	TRBD1	13	TGTGCCAGCTCACCGGGACAGGGGGACGAGCAGTACTTC	CASSPGQGDEQYF
TRBJ1-6	.	TRBV15	.	14	TGTGCCACCAGCAGACCTCGCGCGGATTCACCCCTCCACTTT	CATSRPRADSPLHF
TRBJ2-1	.	TRBV5-1	.	14	TGCGCCAGCGGAGGGGGGGGCTCCTACAATGAGCAGTTCTTC	CASGGGGSYNEQFF
TRBJ2-5	.	TRBV7-9	.	14	TGTGCCAGCAGCTTAGTAGGGAGGTGGGAGACCCAGTACTTC	CASSLVGRWETQYF
TRBJ2-2	.	TRBV11-3	.	13	TGTGCCGGCAGCTTAGACACGTCCGCGGAGCTGTTTTTT	CAGSLDTSAELFF
TRBJ1-6	many	TRBV6-1	TRBD1	16	TGTGCCAGCAGTGAAGCAGGGGGACAGGGTAATTCACCCCTCCACTTT	CASSEAGGQGNSPLHF
TRBJ2-3	.	TRBV29-1	TRBD1	13	TGCAGCGTTGAGGGACAGGGTCAGGTAACGCAGTATTTT	CSVEGQGQVTQYF
TRBJ1-6	.	TRBV2	.	14	TGTGCCAGCAGGGGAGAGGGCAGGGCCTCACCCCTCCACTTT	CASRGEGRASPLHF
TRBJ2-7	once	TRBV9	.	12	TGTGCCAGCAGCGGTCACGGCTACGAGCAGTACTTC	CASSGHGYEQYF
TRBJ2-1	many	TRBV6-4	TRBD2	16	TGTGCCAGCAGTGACACTAGCGGAAGCTCCTACAATGAGCAGTTCTTC	CASSDTSGSSYNEQFF
TRBJ2-2	few	TRBV10-2	.	13	TGCGCCAGCAGTGAGTCGGTGGGCGGGGAGCTGTTTTTT	CASSESVGGELFF
TRBJ2-3	.	TRBV29-1	.	12	TGCAGCGTTGGACAGGATGCAGATACGCAGTATTTT	CSVGQDADTQYF
TRBJ1-1	once	TRBV10-3	.	13	TGTGCCATCAGTAAACAGGGGAACACTGAAGCTTTCTTT	CAISKQGNTEAFF
TRBJ2-6	few	TRBV15	.	15	TGTGCCACCAGCAGTCCAGTGGCTGGGGCCAACGTCCTGACTTTC	CATSSPVAGANVLTF
TRBJ2-3	.	TRBV29-1	TRBD2	17	TGCAGTGCTAGAGGGGCCATAGCTAGCGGACGCACAGATACGCAGTATTTT	CSARGAIASGRTDTQYF
TRBJ2-7	many	TRBV20-1	.	13	TGCAGTGTCGGCGCCCAGAATCGAGCCGAGCAGTACTTC	CSVGAQNRAEQYF
TRBJ2-7	.	TRBV9	TRBD1	16	TGTGCCAGCAGCAAATCCGGGACAGGGGCCAACTACGAGCAGTACTTC	CASSKSGTGANYEQYF
TRBJ2-7	.	TRBV6-1	.	15	TGTGCCAGCAGCGTAGCTCCCGGAAGCTCCTACGAGCAGTACTTC	CASSVAPGSSYEQYF
TRBJ2-7	few	TRBV2	.	11	TGTGCCAGCAGTGAAGCCAGGGAGCAGTACTTC	CASSEAREQYF
TRBJ1-2	.	TRBV2	.	12	TGTGCCAGCGCTGACATAATCTATGGCTACACCTTC	CASADIIYGYTF
TRBJ1-2	once	TRBV7-9	.	13	TGTGCCAGCAGCTTCGAGACTAACTATGGCTACACCTTC	CASSFETNYGYTF
TRBJ1-4	.	TRBV7-8	TRBD1	17	TGTGCCAGCAGCCCCCGGACAGGGGGTTTTCTTAATGAAAAACTGTTTTTT	CASSPRTGGFLNEKLFF
TRBJ2-1	many	TRBV27	.	11	TGTGCCAGCAGTTTAGGGACGGCTCAGTTCTTC	CASSLGTAQFF
TRBJ2-1	few	TRBV15	TRBD2	16	TGTGCCACCAGCAGAGAACGACTAGCGGGTTACAATGAGCAGTTCTTC	CATSRERLAGYNEQFF
TRBJ2-3	.	TRBV20-1	.	14	TGCAGTGCTAGAGTTGGCCAGCGAACAGATACGCAGTATTTT	CSARVGQRTDTQYF
TRBJ1-2	once	TRBV10-3	TRBD1	15	TGTGCCATCAGTGGGACAGGGGAAGGCCTCTATGGCTACACCTTC	CAISGTGEGLYGYTF
TRBJ1-2	many	TRBV10-3	.	11	TGTGCCACGAGGGCGGAGAGTGGCTACACCTTC	CATRAESGYTF
TRBJ1-2	.	TRBV20-1	.	18	TGCAGTGCTAGAGATTCGGGACAAGGAGCTATGGGCTATGACGGCTACACCTTC	CSARDSGQGAMGYDGYTF
TRBJ1-2	.	TRBV6-1	.	14	TGTGCCAGCAGTGAACCGGCAGTGGAATATGGCTACACCTTC	CASSEPAVEYGYTF
TRBJ2-7	.	TRBV7-2	.	13	TGTGCCAGCAGCTTCAACTCCCCCTACGAGCAGTACTTC	CASSFNSPYEQYF
TRBJ1-3	.	TRBV7-2	TRBD1	15	TGTGCCAGCAGCAGTGGACAGGGGAGGGGAAACACCATATATTTT	CASSSGQGRGNTIYF
TRBJ2-7	.	TRBV7-3	.	13	TGTGCCAGCAGCTTATTAGGGGACCGCCAGCAGTACTTC	CASSLLGDRQQYF
TRBJ2-3	.	TRBV20-1	.	13	TGCAGTGCTGTCATAGGGGAGACCAATACGCAGTATTTT	CSAVIGETNTQYF
TRBJ1-5	.	TRBV7-3	.	13	TGTGCCAGCAGCTCCCGACAGGATCAGCCCCAGCATTTT	CASSSRQDQPQHF
TRBJ2-1	.	TRBV15	TRBD1	13	TGTGCCACCTACGGGACAGAGTACAATGAGCAGTTCTTC	CATYGTEYNEQFF
TRBJ2-7	.	TRBV7-9	.	14	TGTGCCAGCAGCTTAGGTCAGGTCGGGGACAAGCAGTACTTC	CASSLGQVGDKQYF
TRBJ1-2	.	TRBV10-3	TRBD1	16	TGTGCCATCAGTGCGCCGGGACAGGGCCACCTTATTGGCTACACCTTC	CAISAPGQGHLIGYTF
TRBJ2-3	.	TRBV5-6	TRBD2	17	TGTGCCAGCAGCTGGAGGGCGGGGGGGCCGAGCACAGATACGCAGTATTTT	CASSWRAGGPSTDTQYF
TRBJ1-2	.	TRBV5-5	.	13	TGTGCCAGCAGTTCCGGGTCGGGCTATGGCTACACCTTC	CASSSGSGYGYTF
TRBJ2-5	.	TRBV7-2	TRBD2	15	TGTGCCAGCAGCCCGGGACTAGCGGGCCAAGAGACCCAGTACTTC	CASSPGLAGQETQYF